This TCR beta chain was found in a study of identical twins. Study outcomes and limitations: Weaker excess twin sharing was observed in beta out-of-frame sequences.

This clonotype appeared many times. The antigen is unknown. V was clipped by 4 bases and J by 0 bases, with 9 bases between them. Germline assignment: CDR1 SGHRS and CDR2 YFSETQ. The CDR3 length is 14 residues. MiXCR was run by TCRdb on the 5' RACE reads, yielding one entry per CDR3 protein. Among around 510,000 distinct CDR3 sequences, more than 13% were seen once, and the ten largest hold approximately 1%. These same records also appear under a second study, on yellow fever vaccine responses in identical twins.

This chain uses TRBV5-1 with TRBJ2-3; D perhaps matches TRBD1 (5 bases). The TCR was taken from a woman aged 18-35 years in good health. Sequences were obtained from CD4+ T cells sorted from blood. In DNA form, the CDR3 reads TGCGCCAGCAGCCAAAGACAGAGCACAGATACGCAGTATTTT. It yields the protein CASSQRQSTDTQYF.